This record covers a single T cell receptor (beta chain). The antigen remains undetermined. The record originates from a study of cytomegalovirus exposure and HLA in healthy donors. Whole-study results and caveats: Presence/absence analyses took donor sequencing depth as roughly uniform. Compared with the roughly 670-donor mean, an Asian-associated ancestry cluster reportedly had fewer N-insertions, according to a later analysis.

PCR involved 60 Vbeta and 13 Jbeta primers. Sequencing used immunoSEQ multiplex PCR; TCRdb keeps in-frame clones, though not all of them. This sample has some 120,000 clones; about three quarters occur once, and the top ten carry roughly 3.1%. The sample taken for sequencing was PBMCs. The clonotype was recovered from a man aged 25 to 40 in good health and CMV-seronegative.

CDR3 sequence reads: CASSQVVRGNTGELFF. CDR3 coding DNA: TGCGCCAGCAGCCAAGTAGTCAGGGGGAACACCGGGGAGCTGTTTTTT. V gene TRBV4-3 combines with J gene TRBJ2-2; D possibly corresponds to TRBD1 (6 bases). CDR3 length equals 16 residues. Germline-derived CDR1 and CDR2 are LGHNA and YSLEER. Trimming cost V 1 base and J 1 base, with 10 bases left between them.